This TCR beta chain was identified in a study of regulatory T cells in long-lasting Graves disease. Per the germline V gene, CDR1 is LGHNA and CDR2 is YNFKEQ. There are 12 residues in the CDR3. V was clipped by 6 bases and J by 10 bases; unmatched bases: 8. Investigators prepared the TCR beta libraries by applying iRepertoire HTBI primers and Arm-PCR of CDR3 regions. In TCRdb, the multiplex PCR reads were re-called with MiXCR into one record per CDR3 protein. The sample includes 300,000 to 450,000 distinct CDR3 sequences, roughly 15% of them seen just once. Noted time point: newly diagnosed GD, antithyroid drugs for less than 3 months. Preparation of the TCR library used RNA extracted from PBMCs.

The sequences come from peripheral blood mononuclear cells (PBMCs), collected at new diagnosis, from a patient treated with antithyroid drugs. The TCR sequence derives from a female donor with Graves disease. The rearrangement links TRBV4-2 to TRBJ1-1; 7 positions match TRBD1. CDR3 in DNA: TGTGCCAGCAGAGGGGGCACAGGGAGAGCTTTCTTT. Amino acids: CASRGGTGRAFF.